The TCR beta chain described here comes from a study of T-cell reconstitution after alpha-beta-depleted transplantation in children. This clonotype showed up just once. The authors prepared the TCRbeta library with unique molecular identifiers. TCRdb processed the PCR reads anew with MiXCR; each CDR3 protein has one entry. Here the sample spans 400,000 to 500,000 distinct CDR3 sequences, roughly 11% being singletons. With 4 bases clipped from V and 6 bases from J, the junction kept 9 bases outside the gene matches. Germline loops: CDR1 DFQATT, CDR2 SNEGSKA (reference sequence). CDR3 length: 13 amino acids.

This receptor was identified in a human donor who donated a stem cell graft to a child with acute myeloid leukemia. The material was PBMCs from the stem cell graft donor, obtained from the stem cell graft. This rearrangement joins TRBV20-1 to TRBJ2-7, with 7 bases matching TRBD1. The CDR3 protein is CSAKDRDWREQYF. CDR3 coding DNA: TGCAGTGCTAAAGACAGGGATTGGCGCGAGCAGTACTTC.